A single T cell receptor (beta chain) is shown here with its context. The data belong to a study of T cell changes during pregnancy in multiple sclerosis. CDR1 and CDR2 (germline): MDHEN, SYDVKM. The ends lost 4 bases at V and 4 bases at J; junction bases unmatched: 14. This CDR3 is built from 18 residues. Profiling relied on immunoSEQ multiplex PCR, and the TCRdb table lists in-frame clones only, not all of them. The sample comprises about 120,000 clones, 92% of which are singletons, and approximately 1.4% rests with the top ten. The gene calls are TRBV28 and TRBJ2-3; 10 nucleotides align to TRBD2. This specimen consisted of peripheral blood, obtained in the third trimester of pregnancy. This receptor was taken from a female donor with multiple sclerosis, enrolled in a pregnancy study. CDR3 region: CASSSAGGSGRAADTQYF. In nucleotides, the CDR3 is TGTGCCAGCAGTTCCGCAGGGGGGAGCGGGAGGGCCGCAGATACGCAGTATTTT.